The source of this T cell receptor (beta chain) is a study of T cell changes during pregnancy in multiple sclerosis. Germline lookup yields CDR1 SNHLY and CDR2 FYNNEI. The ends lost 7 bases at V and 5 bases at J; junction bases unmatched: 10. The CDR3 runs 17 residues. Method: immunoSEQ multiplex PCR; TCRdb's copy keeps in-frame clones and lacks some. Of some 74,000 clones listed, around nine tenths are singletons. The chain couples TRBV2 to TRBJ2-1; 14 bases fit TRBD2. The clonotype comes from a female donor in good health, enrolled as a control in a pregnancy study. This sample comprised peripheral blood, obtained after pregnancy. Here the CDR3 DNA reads TGTGCCAGCAAGAGGGGACTAGCGGGAGATCTCGACAATGAGCAGTTCTTC. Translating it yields CASKRGLAGDLDNEQFF.